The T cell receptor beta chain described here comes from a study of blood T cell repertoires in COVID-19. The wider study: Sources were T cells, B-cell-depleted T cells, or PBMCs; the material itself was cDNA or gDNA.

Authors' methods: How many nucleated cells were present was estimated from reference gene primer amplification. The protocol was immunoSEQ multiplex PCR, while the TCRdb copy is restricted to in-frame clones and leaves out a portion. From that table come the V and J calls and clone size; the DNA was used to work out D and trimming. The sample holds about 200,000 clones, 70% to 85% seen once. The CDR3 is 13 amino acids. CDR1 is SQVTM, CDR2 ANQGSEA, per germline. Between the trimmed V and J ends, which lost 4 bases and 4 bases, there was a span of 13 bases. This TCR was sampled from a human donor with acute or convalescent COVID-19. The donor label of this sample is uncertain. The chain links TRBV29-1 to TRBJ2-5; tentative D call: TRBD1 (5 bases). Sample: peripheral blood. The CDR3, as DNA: TGCAGCGTTGCTAGGTCAGGGCCAGAGACCCAGTACTTC. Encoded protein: CSVARSGPETQYF.